A single sample is the source of the 19 T cell receptor beta chains below, sequenced in a study of monozygotic twins with inflammatory bowel disease. TCRdb reprocessed the 5' RACE reads; each CDR3 protein has one entry and no DNA is given. The table for this sample gives under 150,000 distinct CDR3 sequences. Sequencing input: blood. All receptors come from a human donor with ulcerative colitis or Crohn's disease, or a healthy co-twin of an affected twin (not recorded which).

The chain joins TRBV14 to TRBJ1-6; the D call from TCRdb, TRBD1, cannot be confirmed without DNA. Germline V gene data show CDR1 as SGHDN and CDR2 as FVKESK. The CDR3 covers 13 residues. CDR3 loop: CASSGQSYSPLHF.

The rearrangement links TRBV11-1 to TRBJ2-7; TCRdb reports TRBD1, a call that lacks DNA to check it against. The CDR3 extends over 15 amino acids. Germline V gene data show CDR1 as SGHAT and CDR2 as FQDESV (reference sequence). The CDR3 is CASSLPEGAGYEQYF.

The chain uses TRBV14 and TRBJ2-3. Per the germline V gene, CDR1 is SGHDN and CDR2 is FVKESK. This CDR3 contains 14 residues. The CDR3 sequence: CASSRDHNGDTQYF.

The rearrangement joins TRBV6-5 to TRBJ2-6; TCRdb's D gene call, TRBD2, goes unchecked for lack of DNA. The length of the CDR3 is 15 residues. The germline V gene has CDR1 MNHEY and CDR2 SVGAGI. CDR3 sequence: CASSYKGSGANVLTF.

The gene calls are TRBV5-1 and TRBJ2-3; no DNA is available, so the TRBD2 call from TCRdb remains unchecked. CDR1 and CDR2 (germline): SGHRS, YFSETQ. This CDR3 contains 20 residues. The CDR3 sequence: CASSLLTSGGAGSSTDTQYF.

V gene TRBV5-1 combines with J gene TRBJ2-2. The CDR3 totals 15 residues. The germline V gene encodes CDR1 SGHRS and CDR2 YFSETQ. The CDR3 region is CASSLGQVKTGELFF.

J is TRBJ2-3 and V is TRBV29-1; TCRdb designates TRBD1, a call that cannot be tested without DNA. The CDR3 contains 14 residues. CDR1 SQVTM and CDR2 ANQGSEA come from the germline V gene. CDR3 sequence: CSVPMGRSTDTQYF.

The chain has TRBV30 and TRBJ2-7. Germline V gene lookup returns CDR1 GTSNPN and CDR2 SVGIG (reference sequence). The CDR3 spans 13 residues. CDR3 sequence reads: CAWRTDGAYEQYF.

V and J are TRBV11-1 and TRBJ2-7; the TCRdb D gene call, TRBD1, has no DNA to confirm it. This CDR3 comprises 20 residues. Looked up from germline, CDR1 is SGHAT and CDR2 is FQDESV (reference sequence). CDR3 in amino acids: CASSLAGTGTLLFGDYEQYF.

The chain is built from TRBV7-2 and TRBJ1-1. CDR3 length equals 14 residues. From germline, CDR1 is SGHTA and CDR2 FQGNSA. The CDR3 sequence is CASSSRWGAPEAFF.

The J gene is TRBJ2-7, the V gene TRBV12-3 or TRBV12-4. The CDR3 is 13 amino acids. The CDR3 is CASSPGGSYEQYF.

V gene TRBV2 combines with J gene TRBJ2-1; TCRdb outputs TRBD2, but without DNA this stays unchecked. This CDR3 contains 15 residues. Germline values: CDR1 SNHLY, CDR2 FYNNEI. The CDR3 loop reads CASSLQRPSYNEQFF.

J is TRBJ2-7 and V is TRBV7-2. This CDR3 spans 12 amino acids. Germline V lookup: CDR1 SGHTA, CDR2 FQGNSA. The CDR3 loop is CASSLAGLWQYF.

The chain links TRBV11-2 to TRBJ2-1; TCRdb lists TRBD1, though no DNA is available to test this call. The CDR3 contains 13 residues. The germline gives CDR1 SGHAT, CDR2 FQNNGV. The CDR3 spells CASSLTGDNEQFF.

The chain uses TRBV5-1 and TRBJ2-7. This CDR3 comprises 14 residues. Germline lookup yields CDR1 SGHRS and CDR2 YFSETQ. CDR3 sequence reads: CASSLVAASYEQYF.

V is TRBV7-2 and J is TRBJ2-7; the TRBD2 assignment by TCRdb is unverifiable without DNA. This CDR3 spans 14 amino acids. The germline CDR1 and CDR2 sequences are SGHTA and FQGNSA. This CDR3 is CASSSTSGTYEQYF.

The gene calls are TRBV12-5 and TRBJ2-1; TCRdb's D gene call, TRBD1, goes unchecked for lack of DNA. Per germline, CDR1 LGHNT and CDR2 FRNRAP. The length of the CDR3 is 15 residues. CDR3 residues: CASGQGQSSYNEQFF.

The CDR3 protein is CSVEDRGPYEQYF. The V gene is TRBV29-1, the J gene TRBJ2-7. The CDR3 is 13 residues long. Looked up from germline, CDR1 is SQVTM and CDR2 is ANQGSEA.

The V and J genes are TRBV20-1 and TRBJ2-3; TCRdb lists TRBD2, though no DNA is available to test this call. The CDR3 totals 13 residues. CDR1 and CDR2 (germline): DFQATT, SNEGSKA (reference sequence). CDR3 in amino acids: CSPKLSGEDTQYF.